These T cell receptor beta chains were read from a single sample in a study of blood T cell repertoires in COVID-19. Data came from immunoSEQ multiplex PCR; TCRdb stores just in-frame clones and leaves some out. The sample holds some 190,000 clones, around 86% seen once. The sequenced sample consisted of PBMCs or T cells enriched from blood (not recorded which). These receptors were obtained from a middle-aged man with acute COVID-19. Both conserved end residues are part of each CDR3. A D gene is named only where the DNA matches it firmly. The size of a clone is reported for some rows only, either as once, few or many, or as a class for expanded clones.

d_gene	v_gene	abundance	j_gene	CDR3aa	CDR3nt
NA	TRBV24-1	once	TRBJ1-1	CATSDLSATEAFF	TGTGCCACCAGTGATTTGTCAGCGACTGAAGCTTTCTTT
NA	TRBV19	NA	TRBJ1-1	CASRRPGGNTEAFF	TGTGCCAGTAGACGCCCGGGTGGGAACACTGAAGCTTTCTTT
NA	TRBV5-8	NA	TRBJ1-2	CASSLGGSGYYGYTF	TGTGCCAGCAGCCTTGGGGGTAGCGGGTATTATGGCTACACCTTC
NA	TRBV5-1	NA	TRBJ2-5	CASGGGGAGETQYF	TGCGCCAGCGGAGGAGGGGGCGCGGGAGAGACCCAGTACTTC
NA	TRBV28	NA	TRBJ1-5	CASSWANQPQHF	TGTGCCAGCAGTTGGGCAAATCAGCCCCAGCATTTT
TRBD2	TRBV7-8	NA	TRBJ2-1	CASSPRVAGGLGEQFF	TGTGCCAGCAGCCCCCGGGTAGCGGGAGGTTTAGGTGAGCAGTTCTTC
TRBD1	TRBV5-1	NA	TRBJ1-3	CASSVGGTDRAGNTIYF	TGCGCCAGCAGCGTGGGCGGGACGGACAGGGCTGGAAACACCATATATTTT
TRBD2	TRBV28	NA	TRBJ2-7	CASSFTGLGDYEQYF	TGTGCCAGCAGTTTCACGGGACTAGGAGATTACGAGCAGTACTTC
NA	TRBV6-2/TRBV6-3	once	TRBJ2-1	CASSHGQLYNEQFF	TGTGCCAGCAGCCATGGACAGCTCTACAATGAGCAGTTCTTC
NA	TRBV6-5	few	TRBJ2-2	CASSYSQLSGTGELFF	TGTGCCAGCAGTTACTCCCAGTTGAGCGGCACCGGGGAGCTGTTTTTT
NA	TRBV28	NA	TRBJ1-3	CASREREISGNTIYF	TGTGCCAGTAGGGAGAGGGAAATCTCTGGAAACACCATATATTTT
TRBD2	TRBV4-3	NA	TRBJ2-3	CASSQAAIAGWADTQYF	TGCGCCAGCAGCCAAGCGGCAATAGCGGGTTGGGCGGATACGCAGTATTTT
NA	TRBV25-1	NA	TRBJ2-5	CASSPVPSLRETQYF	TGTGCCAGCAGCCCCGTTCCAAGCCTAAGAGAGACCCAGTACTTC
TRBD1	TRBV3-1/TRBV3-2	NA	TRBJ1-4	CASSGGQGYNEKLFF	TGTGCCAGCAGCGGGGGACAGGGGTATAATGAAAAACTGTTTTTT
TRBD1	TRBV7-3	NA	TRBJ2-2	CASSLSYATGSYSGELFF	TGTGCCAGCAGCTTATCGTACGCGACAGGGTCGTATTCCGGGGAGCTGTTTTTT
TRBD2	TRBV2	NA	TRBJ2-1	CASSVGLRDDEQFF	TGTGCCAGCAGTGTGGGACTACGGGACGATGAGCAGTTCTTC
TRBD1	TRBV27	NA	TRBJ1-6	CASSPDRGHSPLHF	TGTGCCAGCAGCCCGGACAGGGGGCATTCACCCCTCCACTTT
NA	TRBV7-8	NA	TRBJ1-4	CASSLRSRQEAFEKLFF	TGTGCCAGCAGCTTACGGTCCAGACAGGAGGCCTTTGAAAAACTGTTTTTT
TRBD2	TRBV28	NA	TRBJ2-1	CASRTSGSISYNEQFF	TGTGCCAGCCGTACTAGCGGGAGTATTTCCTACAATGAGCAGTTCTTC
TRBD2	TRBV5-5	NA	TRBJ2-7	CASSLVAGGGEQYF	TGTGCCAGCAGCTTGGTCGCGGGAGGTGGTGAGCAGTACTTC
NA	TRBV6-5	few	TRBJ2-7	CASSPPSDGTTFKYF	TGTGCCAGCAGCCCCCCGTCGGATGGTACTACTTTTAAGTACTTC
TRBD1	TRBV3-1/TRBV3-2	NA	TRBJ1-2	CASSPRDRGGGYTF	TGTGCCAGCAGCCCGCGGGACAGGGGTGGAGGCTACACCTTC
NA	TRBV7-2	NA	TRBJ2-5	CASSLAAGSETQYF	TGTGCCAGCAGCTTAGCCGCAGGGTCGGAGACCCAGTACTTC
NA	TRBV7-9	NA	TRBJ2-7	CASRPQGYEQYF	TGTGCCAGCAGGCCTCAGGGCTACGAGCAGTACTTC
TRBD2	TRBV10-1	NA	TRBJ2-5	CASSGGSAETQYF	TGCGCCAGCTCGGGGGGGTCCGCGGAGACCCAGTACTTC
TRBD2	TRBV13	NA	TRBJ2-1	CASSLGLSLAGVHEQFF	TGTGCCAGCAGCTTAGGCCTAAGTCTAGCGGGAGTCCATGAGCAGTTCTTC
NA	TRBV7-2	once	TRBJ2-3	CASSFITDTQYF	TGTGCCAGCAGCTTCATCACAGATACGCAGTATTTT
NA	TRBV14	NA	TRBJ2-7	CASSFAGGFGYEQYF	TGTGCCAGCAGCTTTGCCGGAGGGTTTGGCTACGAGCAGTACTTC
TRBD1	TRBV7-8	NA	TRBJ1-6	CASSQTGGASPLHF	TGTGCCAGCAGCCAGACAGGGGGCGCTTCACCCCTCCACTTT
NA	TRBV28	NA	TRBJ2-7	CASRGQFLRSYEQYF	TGTGCCAGCAGAGGACAGTTCCTAAGGTCCTACGAGCAGTACTTC
NA	TRBV29-1	NA	TRBJ2-5	CSVVFLQGQETQYF	TGCAGCGTTGTTTTTCTGCAGGGACAAGAGACCCAGTACTTC
TRBD2	TRBV11-1	NA	TRBJ2-7	CASSLTSGSSYEQYF	TGTGCCAGCAGCTTGACTAGCGGGAGCTCCTACGAGCAGTACTTC
TRBD1	TRBV28	NA	TRBJ1-2	CASSRPTGEFYGYTF	TGTGCCAGCAGTCGGCCGACAGGGGAGTTCTATGGCTACACCTTC
TRBD2	TRBV7-9	NA	TRBJ2-1	CASRDLTPAGGRRDEQFF	TGTGCCAGCAGGGATCTTACACCAGCGGGAGGGAGGCGGGATGAGCAGTTCTTC
NA	TRBV7-9	NA	TRBJ2-5	CASSLGRDWHQETQYF	TGTGCCAGCAGCTTAGGCCGGGACTGGCATCAAGAGACCCAGTACTTC
NA	TRBV4-1	NA	TRBJ1-3	CASSQEERGGSGNTIYF	TGCGCCAGCAGCCAAGAGGAAAGGGGCGGCTCTGGAAACACCATATATTTT
TRBD2	TRBV6-1	NA	TRBJ2-3	CASSELGLAGVGGADTQYF	TGTGCCAGCAGTGAACTGGGACTAGCGGGAGTTGGAGGGGCAGATACGCAGTATTTT
NA	TRBV2	NA	TRBJ1-6	CASSPPRGYNSPLHF	TGTGCCAGCAGCCCCCCCAGAGGGTACAATTCACCCCTCCACTTT
TRBD1	TRBV19	NA	TRBJ1-1	CASSISGTVGTEAFF	TGTGCCAGTAGTATTAGCGGGACAGTGGGCACTGAAGCTTTCTTT
TRBD2	TRBV7-2	NA	TRBJ2-7	CASRAPSGSYEQYF	TGTGCCAGCAGAGCCCCTAGCGGAAGCTACGAGCAGTACTTC
NA	TRBV28	NA	TRBJ2-5	CASSSGETQYF	TGTGCCAGCAGTTCAGGGGAGACCCAGTACTTC
TRBD2	TRBV9	NA	TRBJ2-5	CASSAYGGLETQYF	TGTGCCAGCAGCGCCTACGGGGGGTTAGAGACCCAGTACTTC
NA	TRBV12-5	once	TRBJ1-1	CASGSGGAEAFF	TGTGCTAGTGGTTCGGGAGGGGCTGAAGCTTTCTTT
NA	TRBV4-3	few	TRBJ2-1	CASSQVTGNYNEQFF	TGCGCCAGCAGCCAAGTAACCGGGAACTACAATGAGCAGTTCTTC
TRBD2	TRBV7-2	NA	TRBJ2-1	CASSFTRTSGNEQFF	TGTGCCAGCAGCTTCACCCGGACTAGCGGCAATGAGCAGTTCTTC
NA	TRBV18	NA	TRBJ1-1	CASSPPSSGIRNTEAFF	TGTGCCAGCTCACCACCGTCATCGGGTATCCGGAACACTGAAGCTTTCTTT